This T cell receptor (beta chain) was sequenced during a study of cytomegalovirus exposure and HLA in healthy donors. General observations from the study: Overall, roughly 160 TCR beta chains were annotated as cytomegalovirus-associated.

Libraries were prepared by immunoSEQ multiplex PCR; TCRdb keeps only in-frame clonotypes and omits some of them. The sample lists tens of thousands of clones, 84% seen once, with over 10% in the top ten. Germline V gives CDR1 SNHLY, CDR2 FYNNEI. The CDR3 is made up of 14 amino acids. V gave up 5 bases and J gave up 0 bases, with 8 bases separating them. A remark on this clone: Its antigen is as yet unknown.

V and J are TRBV2 and TRBJ1-3; TRBD1 might be the D (6 bases). Sequenced material: PBMCs. The source of this sequence is a woman in her late teens or twenties in good health and CMV-seropositive. The CDR3 loop reads CASSPQGSGNTIYF. The DNA for the CDR3 is TGTGCCAGCAGTCCACAGGGCTCTGGAAACACCATATATTTT.